The text below deals with one T cell receptor beta chain. Seattle researchers signed up patients amid active infection and tracked them longitudinally. Original analysis: Amplification of reference gene primers was used by the study to estimate nucleated cell counts. Profiled with immunoSEQ multiplex PCR; TCRdb holds only in-frame clones, not every one. The V and J calls and clone size are taken from that table; D and trimming were inferred from the DNA. The sample contains 250,000 to 400,000 clones, 75% to 90% of which appear only once. This sample stems from a study of blood T cell repertoires in COVID-19. For the study at large: Sources were T cells, B-cell-depleted T cells, or PBMCs; the material itself was cDNA or gDNA.

The CDR3 covers 19 residues. CDR1 and CDR2 (germline): SGHVS, FQNEAQ. V shed 5 bases and J 8 bases; nucleotides not matched to a gene: 23. The receptor was derived from a woman in her 30s with COVID-19, enrolled during active disease. The source material was peripheral blood. This chain connects TRBV7-8 to TRBJ2-2; TRBD2 aligns across 7 bases. CDR3 DNA: TGTGCCAGCAGCCCACTTAGAATACTAAGCGGGGCCTCACCGGGGGAGCTGTTTTTT. The encoded protein is CASSPLRILSGASPGELFF. The whole variable domain, remainder taken from reference TRBV7-8 and TRBJ2-2, is GAGVSQSPRYKVAKRGQDVALRCDPISGHVSLFWYQQALGQGPEFLTYFQNEAQLDKSGLPSDRFFAERPEGSVSTLKIQRTQQEDSAVYLCASSPLRILSGASPGELFFGEGSRLTVL.